A selection of T cell receptor beta chains follows, all from one sample in a study of blood T cells in healthy people across ages. MiXCR, run by TCRdb on the 5' RACE reads, gives a single entry per CDR3 protein. Of 700,000 to 950,000 distinct CDR3 sequences detected, 43% appear once; the ten largest clones hold 20% to 25%. The source material was blood. The receptors derive from a woman aged 55-69 years in good health. CDR3s include the opening cysteine and the closing phenylalanine or tryptophan. Each record gives: clone size, J gene, V gene, D gene, CDR3 protein, CDR3 DNA. A D gene is named only where the DNA matches it firmly. Rows give clone size only sometimes, using once, few, many, or a class for an expanded clone.

. TRBJ2-7 TRBV20-1 . CSAPDGSSYEQYF TGCAGTGCTCCGGACGGGAGCTCCTACGAGCAGTACTTC
many TRBJ2-1 TRBV29-1 TRBD2 CSVGGASGSFEQFF TGCAGCGTTGGGGGCGCTAGCGGGAGTTTTGAGCAGTTCTTC
few TRBJ2-2 TRBV11-2 . CASSWGPSGELFF TGTGCCAGCAGCTGGGGACCATCCGGGGAGCTGTTTTTT
few TRBJ1-5 TRBV5-1 . CASSLDGARNQPQHF TGCGCCAGCAGCTTGGATGGGGCTAGGAATCAGCCCCAGCATTTT
. TRBJ2-3 TRBV13 TRBD2 CASSFTNGLADYTETQYF TGTGCCAGCAGCTTTACGAATGGACTAGCGGACTACACAGAAACGCAGTATTTT
few TRBJ2-7 TRBV18 . CASSQRGQSYEQYF TGTGCCAGCTCACAAAGGGGCCAGTCCTACGAGCAGTACTTC
. TRBJ2-4 TRBV2 TRBD2 CASSPGLAGGLAKNIQYF TGTGCCAGCAGTCCTGGACTAGCGGGGGGATTAGCCAAAAACATTCAGTACTTC
. TRBJ2-3 TRBV7-9 TRBD1 CASSLAGTGDTQYF TGTGCCAGCAGCTTAGCGGGGACAGGGGATACGCAGTATTTT
. TRBJ2-7 TRBV7-9 . CASSLMLGEQYF TGTGCCAGCAGCTTAATGCTCGGCGAGCAGTACTTC
. TRBJ2-7 TRBV29-1 . CGVGVGLKDEQYF TGCGGCGTTGGGGTGGGATTGAAGGACGAGCAGTACTTC
few TRBJ2-7 TRBV6-2/TRBV6-3 . CASSRTALSYEQYF TGTGCCAGCAGTAGGACAGCCCTTTCCTACGAGCAGTACTTC
many TRBJ1-2 TRBV28 . CGIDQGRYGYTF TGTGGCATCGACCAGGGACGCTATGGCTACACCTTC
once TRBJ2-1 TRBV7-6 TRBD1 CASSLDDRGLWEQFF TGTGCCAGCAGCTTGGACGACAGGGGGTTGTGGGAGCAGTTCTTC
few TRBJ1-5 TRBV18 . CASSPQSDSNQPQHF TGTGCCAGCTCACCACAGTCAGATAGCAATCAGCCCCAGCATTTT
few TRBJ2-3 TRBV28 . CASASLGASTDTQYF TGTGCCAGCGCCTCGCTGGGGGCTAGCACAGATACGCAGTATTTT
. TRBJ2-6 TRBV3-1 TRBD1 CASSQGTGGLSGANVLTF TGTGCCAGCAGCCAAGGGACAGGGGGGCTCTCTGGGGCCAACGTCCTGACTTTC
. TRBJ2-5 TRBV7-9 . CASSMYTGGEETQYF TGTGCCAGCAGCATGTACACAGGGGGGGAAGAGACCCAGTACTTC
. TRBJ1-2 TRBV21-1 . CASSKGGSPEDYGYTF TGTGCCAGCAGCAAAGGCGGCAGCCCGGAGGACTATGGCTACACCTTC
. TRBJ2-1 TRBV3-1 . CAGSQERANEQFF TGTGCCGGCAGCCAAGAGCGGGCAAATGAGCAGTTCTTC
few TRBJ2-3 TRBV20-1 TRBD2 CSASPAGALTDTQYF TGCAGTGCTAGTCCAGCGGGGGCCCTCACAGATACGCAGTATTTT
. TRBJ1-2 TRBV9 TRBD1 CASSSRAGGIDGYTF TGTGCCAGCAGCTCCCGGGCAGGGGGCATCGATGGCTACACCTTC
few TRBJ2-5 TRBV3-1 . CASSQDTAWETQYF TGTGCCAGCAGCCAAGATACAGCCTGGGAGACCCAGTACTTC
many TRBJ2-3 TRBV29-1 TRBD1 CSVLPPGQGAVDTQYF TGCAGCGTTCTACCACCGGGACAGGGGGCTGTAGATACGCAGTATTTT
. TRBJ2-3 TRBV20-1 . CSARVPGRDTDTQYF TGCAGTGCTAGAGTCCCGGGGCGGGACACAGATACGCAGTATTTT
. TRBJ2-5 TRBV24-1 TRBD2 CATSDGLAGGVQYF TGTGCCACCAGTGATGGACTAGCGGGAGGGGTGCAGTACTTC
few TRBJ2-5 TRBV18 . CASSPGDTETQYF TGTGCCAGCTCACCGGGAGACACAGAGACCCAGTACTTC
few TRBJ2-5 TRBV7-2 . CASSPPWAGEFGTQYF TGTGCCAGCAGCCCCCCCTGGGCAGGGGAATTCGGGACCCAGTACTTC
. TRBJ2-5 TRBV9 . CTSSVEAGRNEQYF TGTACCAGCAGCGTAGAGGCAGGCCGCAATGAGCAGTACTTC
. TRBJ2-7 TRBV7-2 TRBD1 CASSSGQDLTYEQYF TGTGCCAGCAGCTCAGGACAGGATCTGACCTACGAGCAGTACTTC
. TRBJ2-3 TRBV10-3 . CAISPKADTQYF TGTGCCATCAGTCCAAAGGCAGATACGCAGTATTTT
many TRBJ2-4 TRBV4-3 TRBD1 CASSQDAGGGVNIQYF TGCGCCAGCAGCCAAGATGCAGGGGGCGGGGTGAACATTCAGTACTTC
. TRBJ2-3 TRBV7-2 . CASSLSTRSDTQYF TGTGCCAGCAGCCTGTCGACTAGATCAGATACGCAGTATTTT
many TRBJ1-4 TRBV9 . CASSVDGEKLFF TGTGCCAGCAGCGTCGACGGTGAAAAACTGTTTTTT
. TRBJ2-1 TRBV3-1 . CASSPPAEGHNEQFF TGTGCCAGCAGCCCTCCAGCGGAAGGGCATAATGAGCAGTTCTTC
. TRBJ1-4 TRBV4-3 . CASSQVAGQLNNEKLFF TGCGCCAGCAGCCAAGTTGCAGGGCAACTAAATAATGAAAAACTGTTTTTT
few TRBJ2-7 TRBV5-1 TRBD1 CASSLVPLGTADYEQYF TGCGCCAGCAGCTTGGTCCCACTCGGGACAGCCGACTACGAGCAGTACTTC
. TRBJ2-3 TRBV6-2/TRBV6-3 . CASSYSSSSLSDTQYF TGTGCCAGCAGTTACTCTTCCTCTAGCCTTTCAGATACGCAGTATTTT
. TRBJ2-3 TRBV6-2/TRBV6-3 TRBD2 CASTGGSLSTDTQYF TGTGCCAGCACCGGGGGGTCATTAAGCACAGATACGCAGTATTTT
many TRBJ2-5 TRBV14 . CASSQYDETQYF TGTGCCAGCAGCCAGTACGATGAGACCCAGTACTTC
. TRBJ2-7 TRBV7-9 . CASSRTTGYEQYF TGTGCCAGCAGCCGAACCACAGGTTACGAGCAGTACTTC
few TRBJ1-4 TRBV29-1 TRBD1 CSVNRGPQMAELFF TGCAGCGTAAACAGGGGGCCCCAGATGGCGGAACTGTTTTTT
. TRBJ2-3 TRBV11-2 . CASSPNGYTDTQYF TGTGCCAGCAGCCCCAACGGATACACAGATACGCAGTATTTT
few TRBJ2-1 TRBV7-3 . CASSSLPGLAYNEQFF TGTGCCAGCAGTTCCCTCCCGGGACTTGCCTACAATGAGCAGTTCTTC
few TRBJ1-1 TRBV29-1 TRBD1 CSVGTGASDTEAFF TGCAGCGTAGGGACAGGGGCTTCGGACACTGAAGCTTTCTTT
. TRBJ2-6 TRBV6-5 TRBD1 CASSYSGTGGSGANVLTF TGTGCCAGCAGTTACTCCGGGACAGGCGGCTCTGGGGCCAACGTCCTGACTTTC
. TRBJ2-7 TRBV20-1 . CSARSGDNSYEQYF TGCAGTGCTAGATCGGGGGACAACTCCTACGAGCAGTACTTC
once TRBJ2-2 TRBV6-2/TRBV6-3 TRBD2 CASSRTSTGELFF TGTGCCAGCAGCAGGACTAGCACCGGGGAGCTGTTTTTT
. TRBJ2-1 TRBV21-1 . CASSRGLAGGRRNEQFF TGTGCCAGCAGCCGGGGACTAGCGGGAGGAAGGCGCAATGAGCAGTTCTTC
. TRBJ2-7 TRBV12-5 . CASGPPAGAYNEQYF TGTGCTAGTGGTCCGCCGGCAGGGGCATACAATGAGCAGTACTTC
. TRBJ2-1 TRBV12-3/TRBV12-4 TRBD1 CASRTGTELYEQFF TGTGCCAGCAGGACCGGGACAGAACTTTACGAGCAGTTCTTC
once TRBJ2-7 TRBV5-1 . CASSSLGVSASYEQYF TGCGCCAGCAGCTCTCTGGGTGTTAGCGCCTCCTACGAGCAGTACTTC
. TRBJ2-1 TRBV7-3 . CASSLGGENEQFF TGTGCCAGCAGCTTAGGAGGGGAGAATGAGCAGTTCTTC
few TRBJ2-1 TRBV25-1 TRBD2 CASSDVFRAGAPNEQFF TGTGCCAGCAGTGATGTTTTTAGGGCGGGAGCGCCGAATGAGCAGTTCTTC
few TRBJ1-6 TRBV18 . CASSQTPLGDSPLHF TGTGCCAGCTCCCAGACACCGCTAGGCGATTCACCCCTCCACTTT
few TRBJ2-7 TRBV10-3 . CATCQALSYEQYF TGTGCCACCTGTCAGGCGCTCTCCTACGAGCAGTACTTC
few TRBJ1-5 TRBV7-2 . CASSFSQDLNQPQHF TGTGCCAGCAGCTTCTCACAGGACCTGAATCAGCCCCAGCATTTT